Shown below are 21 T cell receptor beta chains from a single sample sequenced in a study of shared clonotypes between healthy human individuals. Some clones are missing from TCRdb's copy, which holds only in-frame ones; the method was immunoSEQ multiplex PCR. The table has 1.5 million to 1.9 million clones, 95% to 99% seen once. Source material: naive CD4+ T cells sorted from blood. Subset described: CD45RA+ positively selected. These receptors originate from a man aged 25-45 years in good health.

The table lists this clone with a count of one. This chain links TRBV6-6 with TRBJ1-1, with 7 bases matching TRBD1. Germline values: CDR1 MNHNY, CDR2 SVGAGI (reference sequence). This CDR3 comprises 14 residues. J lost 1 base, V lost 10 bases, and 9 bases had no gene match. The CDR3: CATVQTGWNTEAFF. For the CDR3, the DNA is TGTGCCACCGTCCAGACAGGGTGGAACACTGAAGCTTTCTTT.

V usage is TRBV7-2 and J usage is TRBJ2-1, with D perhaps matching TRBD2 (6 bases). V lost 8 bases and J lost 4, with 12 bases in between. Germline V gives CDR1 SGHTA, CDR2 FQGNSA. The CDR3 loop spans 13 amino acids. CDR3 amino acids: CASQAGRYNEQFF. The DNA of the CDR3 is TGTGCCAGCCAAGCGGGCCGATACAATGAGCAGTTCTTC.

The J gene is TRBJ2-1, the V gene TRBV5-1, with D uncertain. Germline CDR1 is SGHRS and CDR2 is YFSETQ. The CDR3 spans 14 residues. With 4 bases removed from V and 3 bases from J, the gap between germline ends came to 11 bases. The CDR3 here is CASSTMDGYNEQFF. The CDR3 DNA reads as TGCGCCAGCAGCACAATGGACGGCTACAATGAGCAGTTCTTC.

This clone is a singleton in its sample. This sequence joins TRBV6-1 and TRBJ2-7, with TRBD1 identical over 7 bases. After removal of 6 bases from V and 6 bases from J, the junction contained 8 bases not matched to a gene. Germline CDR1 and CDR2: MNHNS and SASEGT. The CDR3 is 13 amino acids. CDR3 loop: CASRTTGPFEQYF. The CDR3 nucleotides read TGTGCCAGCAGAACGACAGGGCCTTTCGAGCAGTACTTC.

The chain uses TRBV19 and TRBJ1-5, with D possibly being TRBD1 (5 bases). The CDR3 extends over 17 amino acids. Looked up from germline, CDR1 is LNHDA and CDR2 is SQIVND (reference sequence). The V end was cut by 5 bases, the J end by 4 bases, with 21 bases between. CDR3 sequence reads: CASSPEWGSGINQPQHF. CDR3 sequence (DNA): TGTGCCAGTAGTCCCGAGTGGGGGTCTGGTATTAATCAGCCCCAGCATTTT.

The gene calls are TRBV11-3 and TRBJ2-2; 7 positions match TRBD1. Germline lookup yields CDR1 SGHNT and CDR2 YENEEA. This CDR3 has 16 amino acids. The ends lost 5 bases at V and 0 bases at J; junction bases unmatched: 6. The CDR3 is CASSGTGTANTGELFF. The CDR3 DNA follows: TGTGCCAGCAGCGGAACCGGGACAGCGAACACCGGGGAGCTGTTTTTT.

This clone is a singleton in its sample. This chain connects TRBV7-9 to TRBJ1-1, with 10 bases matching TRBD1. V shed 4 bases, J shed 5 bases, and the junction held 4 bases outside the gene matches. Germline-derived CDR1 and CDR2 are SEHNR and FQNEAQ (reference sequence). The CDR3 spans 14 residues. CDR3 nucleotides: TGTGCCAGCAGCTACGGACAGGGGGTGACTGAAGCTTTCTTT. Its protein product is CASSYGQGVTEAFF.

The chain recombines TRBV9 with TRBJ1-1; D uncertain. The germline CDR1 and CDR2 sequences are SGDLS and YYNGEE. CDR3 length equals 12 residues. V lost 5 bases, J lost 4 bases, and 9 bases lay in between. In DNA form, the CDR3 reads TGTGCCAGCAGTGCCGGCGGCACTGAAGCTTTCTTT. It yields the protein CASSAGGTEAFF. Full variable domain (missing parts from reference TRBV9 and TRBJ1-1): DSGVTQTPKHLITATGQRVTLRCSPRSGDLSVYWYQQSLDQGLQFLIQYYNGEERAKGNILERFSAQQFPDLHSELNLSSLELGDSALYFCASSAGGTEAFFGQGTRLTVV.

The rearrangement uses TRBV18 and TRBJ2-3; possible D gene TRBD1, 5 bases. CDR1 and CDR2 from the germline V gene are KGHSH and LQKENI. This CDR3 has 15 residues. Deletions cut 1 base from V and 3 bases from J, with 11 bases between. The CDR3 sequence is CASSPLPGWTDTQYF. Written as DNA, the CDR3 is TGTGCCAGCTCACCACTCCCAGGGTGGACAGATACGCAGTATTTT. The full variable domain, rest sourced from reference TRBV18 and TRBJ2-3, is NAGVMQNPRHLVRRRGQEARLRCSPMKGHSHVYWYRQLPEEGLKFMVYLQKENIIDESGMPKERFSAEFPKEGPSILRIQQVVRGDSAAYFCASSPLPGWTDTQYFGPGTRLTVL.

This clone was found once. V is TRBV11-2 and J is TRBJ1-1; D perhaps matches TRBD1 (5 bases). Germline lookup yields CDR1 SGHAT and CDR2 FQNNGV. There are 16 residues in the CDR3. Trimming cost V 5 bases and J 2 bases, with 18 bases left between them. The CDR3 sequence: CASSTRGAATNTEAFF. DNA of the CDR3: TGTGCCAGCAGCACCCGCGGGGCAGCGACTAACACTGAAGCTTTCTTT.

V and J are TRBV15 and TRBJ1-5, with D unresolved. The CDR3 runs 12 residues. CDR1 and CDR2 from the germline V gene are LNHNV and YYDKDF (reference sequence). Trimming took off 0 bases at V and 6 bases at J, with 3 bases between the two ends. The CDR3 spells CATSRESQPQHF. The CDR3 DNA sequence: TGTGCCACCAGCAGAGAAAGTCAGCCCCAGCATTTT. Using reference TRBV15 and TRBJ1-5 for the parts outside the CDR3, the full variable domain is DAMVIQNPRYQVTQFGKPVTLSCSQTLNHNVMYWYQQKSSQAPKLLFHYYDKDFNNEADTPDNFQSRRPNTSFCFLDIRSPGLGDTAMYLCATSRESQPQHFGDGTRLSIL.

The V call is TRBV7-2, the J call TRBJ1-5; a weak D match, TRBD1 (5 bases). Germline CDR1 and CDR2: SGHTA and FQGNSA. The V gene lost 3 bases and the J gene lost 7 bases, with 22 bases spanning the gap. This CDR3 contains 17 residues. CDR3 coding DNA: TGTGCCAGCAGCTTCCTACTCCCTTGGTATCAGGGCCAGCCCCAGCATTTT. Translated: CASSFLLPWYQGQPQHF.

The rearrangement joins TRBV4-3 to TRBJ1-4; D uncertain. Trimming shortened V by 4 bases and J by 4 bases, and 13 bases separated the two germline ends. Per germline, CDR1 LGHNA and CDR2 YSLEER. The CDR3 totals 15 residues. The CDR3 DNA reads as TGCGCCAGCAGCCTGTCGAGGAACGATAATGAAAAACTGTTTTTT. Its protein is CASSLSRNDNEKLFF.

On this clone itself: In the same sample, other DNA sequences code for this CDR3. The chain links TRBV5-4 to TRBJ2-7, with D tentatively TRBD2 (6 bases). The CDR3 totals 15 residues. Trimming took 0 bases from V and 1 from J, leaving 11 bases between them. CDR1 SGHNT and CDR2 YYREEE come from the germline V gene (reference sequence). CDR3 in amino acids: CASSLGGGPSYEQYF. The CDR3 DNA follows: TGTGCCAGCAGCTTGGGTGGAGGGCCATCCTACGAGCAGTACTTC.

This clone appeared a single time. The rearrangement joins TRBV6-5 to TRBJ2-1; the D gene is possibly TRBD2 (6 bases). Germline V lookup: CDR1 MNHEY, CDR2 SVGAGI. The V end lost 10 bases, the J end lost 8 bases, and 21 bases lay between the germline ends. The CDR3 has 14 amino acids. CDR3: CAIKPRDVSDEQFF. The CDR3 DNA reads as TGTGCCATTAAGCCGCGGGACGTATCAGATGAGCAGTTCTTC.

A note on this clone: Other DNA sequences in the same sample also yield this CDR3. V is TRBV18 and J is TRBJ1-1; D gene unclear. Germline CDR1 is KGHSH and CDR2 is LQKENI. CDR3 length: 13 amino acids. V lost 3 bases, J lost 0 bases, and 5 bases lay in between. CDR3 loop: CASSPDMNTEAFF. The CDR3 DNA is TGTGCCAGCTCACCGGATATGAACACTGAAGCTTTCTTT.

V and J are TRBV5-1 and TRBJ2-3, with D unresolved. Germline V gives CDR1 SGHRS, CDR2 YFSETQ. The V end was cut by 4 bases, the J end by 0 bases, with 9 bases between. The CDR3 consists of 14 residues. The CDR3 DNA reads as TGCGCCAGCAGCCCGGTGGCGAGCACAGATACGCAGTATTTT. Protein: CASSPVASTDTQYF.

V and J are TRBV6-6 and TRBJ2-7; 7 positions match TRBD1. Germline V lookup: CDR1 MNHNY, CDR2 SVGAGI (reference sequence). The ends lost 3 bases at V and 2 bases at J; junction bases unmatched: 10. CDR3 length: 16 amino acids. For the CDR3, the DNA is TGTGCCAGCAGTTATGGGACAGCCCAGACAACCTACGAGCAGTACTTC. Protein sequence: CASSYGTAQTTYEQYF.

This chain uses TRBV11-2 with TRBJ2-7, with a weak D call TRBD2 (5 bases). The V gene lost 1 base and the J gene lost 6 bases, with 19 bases spanning the gap. Germline lookup yields CDR1 SGHAT and CDR2 FQNNGV. CDR3 length: 16 residues. CDR3 sequence: CASSLGVGVTSGEQYF. The CDR3 coding sequence is TGTGCCAGCAGCTTAGGTGTGGGAGTCACTTCGGGCGAGCAGTACTTC.

This chain uses TRBV14 with TRBJ2-7; 7 nucleotides match TRBD2. The CDR3 is 16 residues long. Unmatched junction bases numbered 15, after V lost 4 bases and J lost 6 bases. The germline CDR1 and CDR2 sequences are SGHDN and FVKESK. As DNA, the CDR3 is TGTGCCAGCAGCCCCACTCCCTCCGGGAGGTTTGGCGAGCAGTACTTC. Translating gives CASSPTPSGRFGEQYF.

This chain links TRBV5-6 with TRBJ2-1; 8 nucleotides match TRBD2. CDR1 SGHDT and CDR2 YYEEEE come from the germline V gene. Trimming at V came to 1 base and at J to 5 bases, leaving 8 bases not matched to a gene. The CDR3 length is 16 residues. CDR3 residues: CASSLLPGGRDNEQFF. CDR3 sequence (DNA): TGTGCCAGCAGCTTGCTTCCGGGAGGGAGAGACAATGAGCAGTTCTTC.